This T cell receptor (beta chain) was found in a study of T cell repertoires in cytomegalovirus infection. There are a few counts of this clonotype. One entry per CDR3 protein, called by TCRdb with MiXCR from the reads. There are roughly 640,000 distinct CDR3 sequences in the sample; around 24% occur only once, and under 8.5% lies in the top ten. Trimming removed 1 base at V and 5 bases at J, with 12 bases between. Per germline, CDR1 MNHNY and CDR2 SVGAGI (reference sequence). This CDR3 has 15 residues. The source of this sequence is a human donor in good health (CMV status not recorded). Some clones in this sample may be carry-over from other donors' samples. Sample: CD8+ T cells from PBMCs. J is TRBJ1-5 and V is TRBV6-6; D may be TRBD1 (5 bases). The CDR3 is CASSYLTRDDQPQHF. In nucleotides, the CDR3 is TGTGCCAGCAGTTACTTAACGAGGGACGATCAGCCCCAGCATTTT.